The 19 T cell receptor beta chains in this list originate from one sample, sequenced in a study of cytomegalovirus exposure and HLA in healthy donors. The PCR made use of 60 Vbeta and 13 Jbeta primers. Sequencing was performed with immunoSEQ multiplex PCR; in TCRdb, only in-frame clones are kept and a portion is missing. The data contain some 180,000 clones, roughly 77% of them singletons. Source material: PBMCs. The receptors stem from a woman in her thirties in good health and CMV-seropositive.

The chain uses TRBV5-4 and TRBJ2-5; D ambiguous. The J call may not be correct, given that the DNA end is closer to TRBJ2-7. Germline V gene sequence: CDR1 SGHNT, CDR2 YYREEE (reference sequence). The CDR3 is 12 residues long. In nucleotides, the CDR3 is TGTGCCAGCAGCTTAAGTCCCTACGAGCAGTACTTC. Amino acids: CASSLSPYEQYF.

In its sample, this clone was seen a few times. The chain employs TRBV7-2 and TRBJ2-3; TRBD1 agrees at 10 bases. The CDR3 totals 15 residues. J was trimmed by 7 bases and V by 5 bases; bases with no gene match: 9. Germline V gene data show CDR1 as SGHTA and CDR2 as FQGNSA. The CDR3 here is CASSLGTGASNTQYF. CDR3 bases: TGTGCCAGCAGCCTGGGGACAGGGGCTTCGAATACGCAGTATTTT.

The V and J genes are TRBV5-1 and TRBJ2-7; TRBD1 might be the D (6 bases). CDR3 size: 14 residues. V gave up 2 bases and J gave up 0 bases, with 9 bases separating them. Germline-derived CDR1 and CDR2 are SGHRS and YFSETQ. The CDR3 here is CASSLTGSSYEQYF. The CDR3 DNA is TGCGCCAGCAGCTTAACAGGGAGCTCCTACGAGCAGTACTTC.

V and J are TRBV6-5 and TRBJ2-7, with a possible D match to TRBD2 (7 bases). The CDR3 extends over 15 amino acids. Germline assignment: CDR1 MNHEY and CDR2 SVGAGI. V was trimmed by 5 bases and J by 1 base, leaving 15 bases between them. CDR3 residues: CASSPRGAISYEQYF. CDR3 nucleotides: TGTGCCAGCAGTCCCCGGGGGGCGATTTCCTACGAGCAGTACTTC.

V and J are TRBV5-1 and TRBJ2-1, with D possibly matching TRBD1 (6 bases). Trimming removed 4 bases from V and 0 bases from J, with 17 bases in between. The CDR3 loop spans 17 amino acids. CDR1 SGHRS and CDR2 YFSETQ come from the germline V gene. CDR3 DNA sequence: TGCGCCAGCAGCCCGGGGTTAGGGGGTAGCTCCTACAATGAGCAGTTCTTC. Protein product: CASSPGLGGSSYNEQFF.

This clone occurred once. This chain links TRBV4-2 with TRBJ2-3, with TRBD2 as a possible D gene (6 bases). Germline V gene data show CDR1 as LGHNA and CDR2 as YNFKEQ. The V end lost 3 bases, the J end lost 5 bases, and 27 bases lay between the germline ends. CDR3 length: 19 amino acids. CDR3 nucleotide sequence: TGTGCCAGCAGCCAGCCAACTGGGACTTCCTACGGGGCTAGAGATACGCAGTATTTT. This gives the protein CASSQPTGTSYGARDTQYF.

Note on this clone: A read error may produce the germline difference seen at one junction end. The V and J genes are TRBV2 and TRBJ1-2; possible D gene TRBD1, 5 bases. The CDR3 contains 16 residues. Per the germline V gene, CDR1 is SNHLY and CDR2 is FYNNEI. The CDR3 is CASLGRTPGLAWLHAF. Here the CDR3 DNA reads TGTGCCAGCCTAGGAAGAACCCCGGGACTCGCATGGCTACACGCCTTC.

The rearrangement uses TRBV7-2 and TRBJ2-2, with 10 bases lining up with TRBD1. V gave up 5 bases and J gave up 7 bases; unmatched junction bases: 4. Looked up from germline, CDR1 is SGHTA and CDR2 is FQGNSA. The CDR3 has 14 amino acids. This CDR3 is CASSRQGADGELFF. The CDR3 DNA reads as TGTGCCAGCAGCCGACAGGGGGCGGACGGGGAGCTGTTTTTT.

A single count supports this clone. The gene calls are TRBV6-1 and TRBJ2-2; D possibly corresponds to TRBD1 (5 bases). The CDR3 sequence is 15 residues long. With 1 base removed from V and 4 bases from J, the gap between germline ends came to 10 bases. Germline V gives CDR1 MNHNS, CDR2 SASEGT. The CDR3 region is CASSEGQGGTGELFF. CDR3 in DNA: TGTGCCAGCAGTGAAGGTCAGGGTGGCACCGGGGAGCTGTTTTTT.

The table lists this clone with a count of one. This sequence joins TRBV4-1 and TRBJ2-1; 7 bases align to TRBD1. The V gene end was trimmed by 4 bases and the J gene end by 0 bases; junction bases not matched to a gene: 15. CDR3 length: 19 residues. Germline CDR1 is MGHRA and CDR2 is YSYEKL. The CDR3 spells CASSPKGPVTGSSYNEQFF. The CDR3, as DNA: TGCGCCAGCAGCCCCAAGGGGCCCGTGACAGGGAGCTCCTACAATGAGCAGTTCTTC.

In this sample, this clone turned up a few times. Sequence at one end of the junction differs from germline and may be a read error. V usage is TRBV7-2 and J usage is TRBJ1-4, with 10 bases matching TRBD1. Per germline, CDR1 SGHTA and CDR2 FQGNSA. This CDR3 region has 15 residues. The CDR3 nucleotides read TGTGCCAGCAGCCCGGGACAGGGGTTTAATCAAAAACTGTTTTTT. Amino acid sequence: CASSPGQGFNQKLFF.

V is TRBV7-9 and J is TRBJ2-6; TRBD1 agrees at 10 bases. J lost 0 bases, V lost 5 bases, and 10 bases had no gene match. Germline V gene sequence: CDR1 SEHNR, CDR2 FQNEAQ (reference sequence). This CDR3 is 19 amino acids long. The CDR3 bases are TGTGCCAGCAGCAAAGGGACAGGGGCCGATTACTCTGGGGCCAACGTCCTGACTTTC. As protein: CASSKGTGADYSGANVLTF.

The chain recombines TRBV9 with TRBJ2-1, with 13 bases aligning to TRBD2. CDR3 length: 16 amino acids. Germline lookup yields CDR1 SGDLS and CDR2 YYNGEE. The V segment lost 4 bases and the J segment 10 bases; nucleotides outside the gene matches: 11. In DNA, the CDR3 is TGTGCCAGCAGCTTCAGACTAGCGGGGGGCCGGGAGGAGCAGTTCTTC. It codes for CASSFRLAGGREEQFF.

This clone was recorded a few times. The rearrangement joins TRBV7-9 to TRBJ1-2; D is possibly TRBD1 (6 bases). This CDR3 contains 12 residues. Germline lookup yields CDR1 SEHNR and CDR2 FQNEAQ (reference sequence). V gave up 8 bases and J gave up 4 bases, with 11 bases separating them. The CDR3 reads CASFQGTYGYTF. The CDR3 coding sequence is TGTGCCAGCTTCCAGGGGACCTATGGCTACACCTTC.

For the CDR3, the DNA is TGTGCCACCCGGGGGACAGGGGATTCACCCCTCCACTTT. As protein: CATRGTGDSPLHF. The rearrangement joins TRBV7-2 to TRBJ1-6; TRBD1 aligns across 10 bases. Trimming cost V 10 bases and J 8 bases; bases outside gene matches: 5. Germline CDR1 and CDR2: SGHTA and FQGNSA. The CDR3 is made up of 13 amino acids.

The rearrangement joins TRBV6-5 to TRBJ1-1, with TRBD1 as a possible D gene (6 bases). V was cut by 4 bases and J by 1 base, with 7 bases left in between. Germline V gene lookup returns CDR1 MNHEY and CDR2 SVGAGI. The CDR3 covers 13 residues. This CDR3 reads CASSSDRNTEAFF. CDR3 in DNA: TGTGCCAGCAGTTCGGACAGGAACACTGAAGCTTTCTTT.

This chain links TRBV2 with TRBJ1-5, with a possible D match to TRBD1 (5 bases). This CDR3 comprises 14 residues. Trimming removed 4 bases at V and 6 bases at J, with 13 bases between. The germline V gene has CDR1 SNHLY and CDR2 FYNNEI. The CDR3 spells CASSAEGRGQPQHF. The CDR3 DNA is TGTGCCAGCAGTGCGGAGGGTAGGGGTCAGCCCCAGCATTTT. The entire variable domain, with the rest obtained from reference TRBV2 and TRBJ1-5, is as follows: EPEVTQTPSHQVTQMGQEVILRCVPISNHLYFYWYRQILGQKVEFLVSFYNNEISEKSEIFDDQFSVERPDGSNFTLKIRSTKLEDSAMYFCASSAEGRGQPQHFGDGTRLSIL.

This chain connects TRBV6-1 to TRBJ2-7; D remains unclear. Trimming removed 2 bases from V and 7 bases from J, with 15 bases in between. There are 14 residues in the CDR3. Germline V gives CDR1 MNHNS, CDR2 SASEGT. CDR3 protein: CASSEYPLTLEQYF. The CDR3 nucleotides read TGTGCCAGCAGTGAATATCCACTAACCTTGGAGCAGTACTTC.

This clone has only a few counts. The chain recombines TRBV5-5 with TRBJ2-7, with TRBD2 as a possible D gene (5 bases). CDR1 SGHKS and CDR2 YYEKEE come from the germline V gene (reference sequence). CDR3 length: 12 amino acids. The V end was cut by 3 bases, the J end by 6 bases, with 10 bases between. In DNA form, the CDR3 reads TGTGCCAGCAGCTCCCGGGGTGGCGAGCAGTACTTC. Translating gives CASSSRGGEQYF.